These 28 T cell receptor beta chains originate from one sample sequenced in a study of spatial heterogeneity in lung cancer. TCRdb reanalysed the 5' RACE reads using MiXCR and keeps one entry per CDR3 protein. Counted here are about 22,000 distinct CDR3 sequences, around 4.5% occurring once; the ten biggest clones make up over 30%. Documented time point: sample taken at primary tumor resection. The study sequenced unsorted whole RNA from tumor, nontumor lung or frozen PBMC. The sample here was PBMCs, taken at surgery. These receptors all stem from a male donor with early-stage non-small cell lung cancer.

This clonotype was seen repeatedly, ten times or more. The chain recombines TRBV27 with TRBJ2-5, with D uncertain. The V gene's germline CDR1 is MNHEY and CDR2 SMNVEV (reference sequence). This CDR3 has 15 amino acids. The ends were cut back, 7 bases at V and 5 bases at J, with 20 bases in the middle. In nucleotides, the CDR3 is TGTGCCAGCAATTGGGGTCCAGCGTTAATGGAGACCCAGTACTTC. Protein sequence: CASNWGPALMETQYF.

This clonotype was found many times. The rearrangement uses TRBV7-9 and TRBJ1-3; TRBD1 is a possible D gene (5 bases). Trimming left V 4 bases short and J 0 bases short, with 10 bases between. Germline loops: CDR1 SEHNR, CDR2 FQNEAQ (reference sequence). The CDR3 extends over 15 amino acids. This chain's CDR3 is CASSSGRVSGNTIYF. CDR3 DNA: TGTGCCAGCAGCTCGGGACGCGTCTCTGGAAACACCATATATTTT.

This clonotype was seen ten or more times. The V gene is TRBV20-1, the J gene TRBJ1-1; 7 bases map to TRBD1. The CDR3 loop spans 14 amino acids. Trimming at V came to 5 bases and at J to 4 bases, leaving 10 bases not matched to a gene. Germline-derived CDR1 and CDR2 are DFQATT and SNEGSKA (reference sequence). The CDR3 here is CSAPLTGTSTEAFF. DNA of the CDR3: TGCAGTGCTCCGCTGACAGGGACGAGCACTGAAGCTTTCTTT.

This clonotype showed up many times. The rearrangement links TRBV29-1 to TRBJ1-4, with D unclear. The length of the CDR3 is 11 residues. The V end lost 4 bases, the J end lost 2 bases, and 2 bases lay between the germline ends. CDR1 and CDR2 from the germline V gene are SQVTM and ANQGSEA. The CDR3 DNA follows: TGCAGCGTTGGCACTAATGAAAAACTGTTTTTT. It encodes CSVGTNEKLFF.

This clonotype was detected ten times or more. The gene calls are TRBV20-1 and TRBJ2-2; 9 bases fit TRBD2. Germline CDR1 reads DFQATT; CDR2 reads SNEGSKA (reference sequence). The junction had 9 bases not matched to a gene; V was cut back by 2 bases and J by 5 bases. There are 16 residues in the CDR3. The CDR3 sequence: CSARPGVAGETGELFF. The DNA for the CDR3 is TGCAGTGCTAGACCGGGGGTAGCGGGGGAAACCGGGGAGCTGTTTTTT.

This clonotype was seen only a few times. V gene TRBV3-1 combines with J gene TRBJ1-1; tentatively, D is TRBD1 (6 bases). In germline, CDR1 is LGHDT, CDR2 YNNKEL (reference sequence). The CDR3 runs to 14 residues. V was cut by 1 base and J by 1 base, with 7 bases left in between. CDR3 bases: TGTGCCAGCAGCCAAGCAGGGGCGAACACTGAAGCTTTCTTT. This sequence encodes CASSQAGANTEAFF.

Ten or more counts support this clonotype. The chain recombines TRBV15 with TRBJ1-5; 10 bases are shared with TRBD1. CDR1 is LNHNV and CDR2 is YYDKDF in the germline V gene (reference sequence). The J segment lost 4 bases and the V segment lost 9 bases, leaving 6 bases of the junction unmatched. The CDR3 is made up of 14 amino acids. The CDR3 nucleotides read TGTGCCACTCTCCCGGGACAGGGGAATCAGCCCCAGCATTTT. It encodes CATLPGQGNQPQHF.

This clonotype has at least ten counts. The rearrangement joins TRBV7-2 to TRBJ2-5, with 9 bases aligning to TRBD2. The CDR3 is 17 residues long. Germline V lookup: CDR1 SGHTA, CDR2 FQGNSA. With 1 base clipped from V and 3 bases from J, the junction kept 9 bases outside the gene matches. The CDR3 reads CASSLVSGPSGEETQYF. Here the CDR3 DNA reads TGTGCCAGCAGCTTAGTGAGTGGGCCTAGCGGGGAAGAGACCCAGTACTTC.

The table lists this clonotype with many counts. The chain couples TRBV29-1 to TRBJ2-3, with 13 bases fitting TRBD2. Germline V lookup: CDR1 SQVTM, CDR2 ANQGSEA. The CDR3 spans 15 residues. The trim removed 6 bases at V and 4 bases at J, leaving 7 bases unmatched. DNA for the CDR3: TGCAGCGTCGACGGACTAGCGGGAGTCTCAGATACGCAGTATTTT. Translated, it gives CSVDGLAGVSDTQYF.

This clonotype was counted ten times or more. The junction departs from germline at one end; a sequencing error may be responsible. The chain employs TRBV5-1 and TRBJ1-4; D gene uncertain. Looked up from germline, CDR1 is SGHRS and CDR2 is YFSETQ. This CDR3 is built from 14 residues. The CDR3 spells CASSLSGGGENLFF. The CDR3 DNA follows: TGCGCCAGCAGCTTGTCGGGAGGAGGTGAAAATCTGTTTTTT.

This clonotype was found many times. This chain joins TRBV12-3 or TRBV12-4 and TRBJ2-7; D is possibly TRBD2 (5 bases). Trimming took 4 bases from V and 6 from J, leaving 13 bases between them. The CDR3 is made up of 13 amino acids. The CDR3 region is CASSYEIAGEQYF. The CDR3 DNA sequence: TGTGCCAGCAGTTATGAGATTGCGGGCGAGCAGTACTTC.

This clonotype was picked up a small number of times. The chain is built from TRBV2 and TRBJ1-3, with 7 bases lining up with TRBD1. Trimming at V came to 6 bases and at J to 4 bases, leaving 6 bases not matched to a gene. The CDR3 is 14 amino acids. CDR1 is SNHLY, CDR2 FYNNEI, per germline. The DNA of the CDR3 is TGTGCCAGCAGAACGACAGGGACAGGAAACACCATATATTTT. The encoded protein is CASRTTGTGNTIYF.

The table lists this clonotype with a few counts. This sequence joins TRBV7-8 and TRBJ2-2; D may be TRBD1 or TRBD2 (6 bases each). The CDR3 is made up of 13 amino acids. The germline V gene has CDR1 SGHVS and CDR2 FQNEAQ. V gave up 4 bases and J gave up 9 bases, with 12 bases separating them. The CDR3 DNA is TGTGCCAGCAGCTCGGAGGGGACACGGGAGCTGTTTTTT. Protein: CASSSEGTRELFF.

This clonotype occurred many times. The chain couples TRBV5-1 to TRBJ2-1, with no clear D. This CDR3 is 18 amino acids long. Trimming left V 0 bases short and J 0 bases short, with 16 bases between. Germline loops: CDR1 SGHRS, CDR2 YFSETQ. CDR3 amino acids: CASSLALAGYSSYNEQFF. In nucleotides, the CDR3 is TGCGCCAGCAGCTTGGCCTTGGCAGGCTACAGCTCCTACAATGAGCAGTTCTTC. Drawing the rest from reference TRBV5-1 and TRBJ2-1, the complete variable domain is KAGVTQTPRYLIKTRGQQVTLSCSPISGHRSVSWYQQTPGQGLQFLFEYFSETQRNKGNFPGRFSGRQFSNSRSEMNVSTLELGDSALYLCASSLALAGYSSYNEQFFGPGTRLTVL.

The rearrangement joins TRBV7-2 to TRBJ2-4, with 9 bases fitting TRBD1. The CDR3 spans 14 residues. Losses at the gene ends were 5 bases for V and 7 bases for J; bases not matched to a gene: 6. Germline assignment: CDR1 SGHTA and CDR2 FQGNSA. This CDR3 is CASSPPGQGNIQYF. CDR3 nucleotide sequence: TGTGCCAGCAGCCCACCGGGACAGGGCAACATTCAGTACTTC.

Many counts were recorded for this clonotype. The CDR3 region has the DNA TGTGCCAGCAGCCCGAGGACAGGGACCTCCTACGAGCAGTACTTC. Amino acid sequence: CASSPRTGTSYEQYF. The rearrangement joins TRBV7-2 to TRBJ2-7, with TRBD1 matching over 8 bases. Germline CDR1 reads SGHTA; CDR2 reads FQGNSA. The V gene end was trimmed by 5 bases and the J gene end by 0 bases; junction bases not matched to a gene: 6. The CDR3 length is 15 residues.

The chain uses TRBV5-1 and TRBJ1-1, with D possibly TRBD1 on 5 matching bases. Deletions cut 0 bases from V and 4 bases from J, with 10 bases between. Germline-derived CDR1 and CDR2 are SGHRS and YFSETQ. The CDR3 extends over 14 amino acids. The CDR3 sequence is CASSLEGGGTEAFF. CDR3 in DNA: TGCGCCAGCAGCTTGGAGGGCGGGGGCACTGAAGCTTTCTTT.

CDR3: CSATGDSGTGELFF. In DNA, the CDR3 is TGCAGTGCTACAGGGGACTCGGGAACCGGGGAGCTGTTTTTT. The chain links TRBV20-1 to TRBJ2-2; D might be TRBD1 or TRBD2, each matching 6 bases. V dropped 4 bases and J dropped 5 bases, with 14 bases sitting between them. The length of the CDR3 is 14 residues. Germline lookup yields CDR1 DFQATT and CDR2 SNEGSKA (reference sequence).

This clonotype was found many times. The chain joins TRBV10-3 to TRBJ2-1, with 8 bases identical to TRBD2. Germline CDR1 ENHRY, CDR2 SYGVKD. Losses at the gene ends were 3 bases for V and 5 bases for J; bases not matched to a gene: 6. The CDR3 is 15 residues long. Written as DNA, the CDR3 is TGTGCCATCAGTGATAGCGTAGCGGGGAACAATGAGCAGTTCTTC. Translated: CAISDSVAGNNEQFF.

By sample share, this clonotype is medium-sized. The J gene is TRBJ2-7, the V gene TRBV5-1; no reliable D call. The CDR3 has 12 residues. Germline V gene sequence: CDR1 SGHRS, CDR2 YFSETQ. Trimming took 0 bases from V and 5 from J, leaving 6 bases between them. The CDR3 spells CASSLGVHEQYF. DNA for the CDR3: TGCGCCAGCAGCTTGGGGGTGCACGAGCAGTACTTC.

This clonotype has ten or more counts. V is TRBV30 and J is TRBJ1-5; D remains ambiguous. V was pared by 0 bases and J by 7 bases, with 16 bases between. The CDR3 is 15 residues long. From germline, CDR1 is GTSNPN and CDR2 SVGIG (reference sequence). Here the CDR3 reads CAWSVLKGPGQPQHF. The CDR3, as DNA: TGTGCCTGGAGTGTACTAAAAGGGCCGGGACAGCCCCAGCATTTT. Full variable domain (missing parts from reference TRBV30 and TRBJ1-5): SQTIHQWPATLVQPVGSPLSLECTVEGTSNPNLYWYRQAAGRGLQLLFYSVGIGQISSEVPQNLSASRPQDRQFILSSKKLLLSDSGFYLCAWSVLKGPGQPQHFGDGTRLSIL.

This clonotype is medium-sized (0.01 to 0.1%). CDR3 amino acids: CASRGQNEKLFF. The CDR3 nucleotides read TGTGCCAGCAGGGGACAGAATGAAAAACTGTTTTTT. This chain connects TRBV6-5 to TRBJ1-4, with 7 bases that match TRBD1. The germline gives CDR1 MNHEY, CDR2 SVGAGI. The CDR3 sequence is 12 residues long. J was trimmed by 5 bases and V by 6 bases; bases with no gene match: 0.

This clonotype has a count of ten or more. The rearrangement joins TRBV7-3 to TRBJ2-1; TRBD1 matches at 7 bases. The length of the CDR3 is 13 residues. J lost 7 bases, V lost 6 bases, and 6 bases had no gene match. The germline gives CDR1 SGHTA, CDR2 FQGTGA. The CDR3 nucleotides are TGTGCCAGCAGTTCAGTACAGGGGAATGAGCAGTTCTTC. Protein product: CASSSVQGNEQFF.

There are many counts of this clonotype. The rearrangement joins TRBV19 to TRBJ2-1; 7 nucleotides match TRBD2. The CDR3 sequence is 15 residues long. V was pared by 1 base and J by 4 bases, with 4 bases of the junction left unmatched. CDR1 and CDR2 (germline): LNHDA, SQIVND (reference sequence). The DNA for the CDR3 is TGTGCCAGTAGTATAGCTAGCGGATATTACAATGAGCAGTTCTTC. Translated: CASSIASGYYNEQFF.

This sequence joins TRBV11-2 and TRBJ2-1; 10 bases match TRBD1. Germline CDR1 and CDR2: SGHAT and FQNNGV. CDR3 size: 16 residues. Trimming removed 6 bases from V and 4 bases from J; junction bases left unmatched: 9. The CDR3 DNA follows: TGTGCCAGCAGACCCTCGGACAGGGGGTTTTACAATGAGCAGTTCTTC. Protein: CASRPSDRGFYNEQFF.

This clonotype was seen ten or more times. The DNA of the CDR3 is TGTGCCACCTCCGTAGGGTCCGAGCAGTACTTC. Protein product: CATSVGSEQYF. This chain links TRBV10-3 with TRBJ2-7, with D unresolved. V shed 10 bases and J shed 6 bases, with 13 bases lying between them. The CDR3 has 11 residues. Per the germline V gene, CDR1 is ENHRY and CDR2 is SYGVKD.

This clonotype was counted at least ten times. The V gene is TRBV7-9, the J gene TRBJ2-3, with a tentative D call TRBD1 (5 bases). CDR3 length: 16 residues. V lost 3 bases and J lost 1, with 14 bases in between. Germline V gives CDR1 SEHNR, CDR2 FQNEAQ (reference sequence). This chain's CDR3 is CASSFYGALGTDTQYF. The CDR3 region has the DNA TGTGCCAGCAGCTTCTATGGGGCACTGGGCACAGATACGCAGTATTTT.

This clonotype was observed many times. The chain has TRBV5-1 and TRBJ1-1; TRBD1 might be the D (5 bases). Germline assignment: CDR1 SGHRS and CDR2 YFSETQ. The germline V and J ends were trimmed by 7 bases and 4 bases, with 11 bases remaining between them. This CDR3 contains 12 residues. The CDR3 coding sequence is TGCGCCAGCGGCCAGGGAAGCACTGAAGCTTTCTTT. It is translated as CASGQGSTEAFF.